The clone carrying this TCR beta chain was counted ten times or more. Its antigen is unknown. This sample was taken from a study of neurological immune-mediated disorders. General study findings and limits: The repertoires of 18 of 34 multiple sclerosis patients were placed by phylogenetic grouping in a single related-CDR3 cluster, which may be a signature.

Each TCR transcript was tagged with a 10-nucleotide random UMI during 5'RACE. TCRdb passed the 5' RACE reads through MiXCR, listing each CDR3 protein once. The repertoire has approximately 65,000 distinct CDR3 sequences, roughly 5.6% of them found once; the top ten carry about 6%. The CDR3 extends over 18 amino acids. Per the germline V gene, CDR1 is SGHRS and CDR2 is YFSETQ. Trimming stripped 4 bases from V and 2 bases from J, with 24 bases between. This sequence originates from a human donor with multiple sclerosis. The donor label of this sample is uncertain. The chain joins TRBV5-1 to TRBJ1-2, with D tentatively TRBD1 (6 bases). Sequenced input: PBMCs. CDR3 loop: CASSQKIRDTETNYGYTF. CDR3 nucleotide sequence: TGCGCCAGCAGCCAGAAGATACGGGACACAGAAACGAACTATGGCTACACCTTC.